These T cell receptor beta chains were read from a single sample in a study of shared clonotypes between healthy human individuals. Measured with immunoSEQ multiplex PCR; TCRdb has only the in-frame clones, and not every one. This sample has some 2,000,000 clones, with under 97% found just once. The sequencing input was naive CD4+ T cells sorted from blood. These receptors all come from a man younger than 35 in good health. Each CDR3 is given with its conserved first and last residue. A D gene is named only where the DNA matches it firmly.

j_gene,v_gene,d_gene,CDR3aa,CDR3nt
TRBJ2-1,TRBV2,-,CASSVTALSSYNEQFF,TGTGCCAGCAGTGTGACAGCCCTGAGCTCCTACAATGAGCAGTTCTTC
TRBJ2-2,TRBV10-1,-,CASSDLTEGCTAARRTGELFF,TGCGCCAGCAGCGATCTTACGGAAGGGTGTACAGCGGCTCGAAGAACCGGGGAGCTGTTTTTT
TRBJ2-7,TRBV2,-,CASIYGTSSYEQYF,TGTGCCAGCATATATGGGACAAGCTCCTACGAGCAGTACTTC
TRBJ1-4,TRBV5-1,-,CASSAAGGLEEKLFF,TGCGCCAGCAGCGCGGCAGGCGGCTTAGAGGAAAAACTGTTTTTT
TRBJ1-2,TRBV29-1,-,CSVEWTHYGYTF,TGCAGCGTTGAGTGGACTCACTATGGCTACACCTTC
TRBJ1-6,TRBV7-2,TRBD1,CASSLRVGQVYNSPLHF,TGTGCCAGCAGCTTACGTGTGGGACAGGTCTATAATTCACCCCTCCACTTT
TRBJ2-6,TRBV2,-,CASSDYGAGANVLTF,TGTGCCAGCAGTGACTATGGAGCTGGGGCCAACGTCCTGACTTTC
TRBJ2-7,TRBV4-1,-,CASSQVRGEQYF,TGCGCCAGCAGCCAAGTTCGGGGGGAGCAGTACTTC
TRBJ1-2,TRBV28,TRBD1,CASSTPGQGYYGYTF,TGTGCCAGCAGTACACCGGGACAGGGGTACTATGGCTACACCTTC
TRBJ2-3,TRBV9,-,CASSSYAGLTYADTQYF,TGTGCCAGCAGCTCATACGCGGGCTTAACCTACGCAGATACGCAGTATTTT
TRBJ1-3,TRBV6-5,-,CASSPGSSGNTIYF,TGTGCCAGCAGTCCTGGGAGCTCTGGAAACACCATATATTTT